These 6 T cell receptor beta chains were all obtained from the same sample, sequenced in a study of T cell responses to AZD1222 COVID-19 vaccine. TCRdb keeps only in-frame clones here, not all; method: immunoSEQ multiplex PCR. The table lists more than 50,000 clones, 79% of them singletons. Specimen: peripheral blood, collected on day 0 of MenACWY control vaccination. The receptors here all came from an adult in good health.

The chain carries TRBV19 and TRBJ1-2; no clear D. The V gene's germline CDR1 is LNHDA and CDR2 SQIVND (reference sequence). Deletions cut 3 bases from V and 4 bases from J, with 9 bases between. The CDR3 totals 13 residues. This CDR3 is CASSMGNTYGYTF. DNA for the CDR3: TGTGCCAGTAGTATGGGGAACACCTATGGCTACACCTTC.

The rearrangement links TRBV4-3 to TRBJ2-1; 7 bases align to TRBD1. Germline V CDR1 and CDR2: LGHNA, YSLEER. V shed 0 bases, J shed 3 bases, and the junction held 2 bases outside the gene matches. The CDR3 consists of 15 residues. The CDR3 sequence: CASSQDRDSYNEQFF. In DNA, the CDR3 is TGCGCCAGCAGCCAAGATCGGGACAGCTACAATGAGCAGTTCTTC.

V and J are TRBV19 and TRBJ2-1; 10 nucleotides line up with TRBD2. This CDR3 is built from 15 residues. In germline, CDR1 is LNHDA, CDR2 SQIVND (reference sequence). J gave up 2 bases and V 5 bases, and 3 bases lay outside the gene matches. The CDR3 DNA reads as TGTGCCAGTAGTTTAGGACTAGCGGCCTACAATGAGCAGTTCTTC. Protein product: CASSLGLAAYNEQFF.

Written as DNA, the CDR3 is TGCAGCGTTGTAGGCAGGGAAGCGGGAGCCTCCTACGAGCAGTACTTC. Translation gives CSVVGREAGASYEQYF. V gene TRBV29-1 combines with J gene TRBJ2-7, with 8 bases fitting TRBD2. Germline assignment: CDR1 SQVTM and CDR2 ANQGSEA. V dropped 4 bases and J dropped 0; count of bases not matched to a gene: 11. This CDR3 has 16 residues.

The chain carries TRBV27 and TRBJ1-5; a possible D gene is TRBD1 (5 bases). The CDR3 is 15 amino acids. Germline CDR1 and CDR2: MNHEY and SMNVEV (reference sequence). V was trimmed by 6 bases and J by 6 bases, leaving 18 bases between them. The CDR3, as DNA: TGTGCCAGCAGGCCTGGGACCGGAGGAGGTCAGCCCCAGCATTTT. This codes for CASRPGTGGGQPQHF.

This clone was detected only once. The gene calls are TRBV2 and TRBJ1-1; D is uncertain. Looked up from germline, CDR1 is SNHLY and CDR2 is FYNNEI. CDR3 length: 11 amino acids. V gave up 6 bases and J gave up 3 bases, with 5 bases separating them. The CDR3 nucleotides are TGTGCCAGCAGCAGTTACACTGAAGCTTTCTTT. This codes for CASSSYTEAFF.